A single sample gave rise to the 23 T cell receptor beta chains below, sequenced in a study of T cell repertoires in cytomegalovirus infection. No antigen has been assigned to these receptors. In TCRdb, the reads were re-called with MiXCR into one record per CDR3 protein. The repertoire has approximately 730,000 distinct CDR3 sequences, almost 30% of them found once; the top ten carry about an eighth. The sequencing used cultured CD8+ T cells from PBMCs, collected from culture after CMV antigen stimulation. These receptors were obtained from a human donor in good health (CMV status not recorded). Some clones in this sample may be carry-over from other donors' samples.

In its sample, this clonotype was seen a few times. The genes are TRBV2 and TRBJ2-1, with D unclear. The CDR3 has 14 amino acids. V lost 8 bases to trimming and J lost 0 bases, with 11 bases between them. Germline V gene sequence: CDR1 SNHLY, CDR2 FYNNEI. The CDR3 DNA follows: TGTGCCAGCCCCGGCCAGGTCTCCTACAATGAGCAGTTCTTC. Encoded protein: CASPGQVSYNEQFF.

This clonotype was observed many times. CDR3 protein: CASRSDSWRYF. CDR3 DNA: TGTGCCAGCAGATCGGACAGCTGGAGGTACTTC. The rearrangement uses TRBV7-2 and TRBJ2-7; maybe TRBD1 (6 bases). CDR1 is SGHTA, CDR2 FQGNSA, per germline. The CDR3 is 11 amino acids. V lost 6 bases to trimming and J lost 12 bases, with 15 bases between them.

This clonotype was observed a handful of times. At one end the junction does not follow the germline gene, possibly because of a read error. The rearrangement uses TRBV7-6 and TRBJ2-5; the D is unclear. The CDR3 totals 14 residues. Looked up from germline, CDR1 is SGHVS and CDR2 is FNYEAQ. The CDR3 DNA reads as TGTGCTAGCAGCTTCAAGGATCGCCAAGAGACCCAGTACTTC. Encoded protein: CASSFKDRQETQYF.

This clonotype occurred once. CDR3 residues: CASLGGFEDEQFF. CDR3 DNA: TGTGCTAGTTTAGGGGGCTTCGAGGATGAGCAGTTCTTC. The chain employs TRBV12-5 and TRBJ2-1; 7 bases are a match to TRBD1. This CDR3 spans 13 amino acids. The ends lost 8 bases at V and 8 bases at J; junction bases unmatched: 9. From germline, CDR1 is LGHNT and CDR2 FRNRAP.

This clonotype has a count of ten or more. In DNA, the CDR3 is TGTGCCAGCTGGGTTAACGGGGAGCTGTTTTTT. Its translation is CASWVNGELFF. The chain combines TRBV7-2 with TRBJ2-2; D unresolved. Germline V CDR1 and CDR2: SGHTA, FQGNSA. Trimming took off 8 bases at V and 7 bases at J, with 8 bases between the two ends. The CDR3 consists of 11 residues.

The chain links TRBV7-2 to TRBJ2-5, with unresolved D. Trimming took off 1 base at V and 5 bases at J, with 11 bases between the two ends. The CDR3 is made up of 14 amino acids. CDR1 and CDR2 (germline): SGHTA, FQGNSA. CDR3 region: CASSLEASPETQYF. CDR3 nucleotide sequence: TGTGCCAGCAGCTTAGAGGCCAGCCCGGAGACCCAGTACTTC.

The chain combines TRBV6-2 or TRBV6-3 with TRBJ2-2, with unresolved D. The CDR3 is 14 residues long. Trimming removed 6 bases from V and 6 bases from J, with 14 bases in between. Germline V gene lookup returns CDR1 MNHEY and CDR2 SVGEGT. The CDR3 loop is CASRSRSKAGELFF. CDR3 DNA: TGTGCCAGCAGAAGTCGGTCAAAGGCCGGGGAGCTGTTTTTT.

This clonotype has a handful of counts. CDR3 nucleotides: TGTGCCATCAAGACCCACGATGGCTACACCTTC. It specifies CAIKTHDGYTF. V is TRBV10-3 and J is TRBJ1-2; D call uncertain. The CDR3 spans 11 residues. Trimming took off 7 bases at V and 6 bases at J, with 9 bases between the two ends. CDR1 and CDR2 from the germline V gene are ENHRY and SYGVKD.

This clonotype was seen a few times. The V gene is TRBV7-2, the J gene TRBJ1-4, with D unresolved. The germline gives CDR1 SGHTA, CDR2 FQGNSA. The CDR3 has 15 residues. Trimming removed 5 bases at V and 5 bases at J, with 15 bases between. In DNA, the CDR3 is TGTGCCAGCAGCGGTCTCGGGGATTGGAATGAAAAACTGTTTTTT. Encoded protein: CASSGLGDWNEKLFF.

This clonotype turned up a few times. The CDR3 DNA follows: TGCGCCAGCAGTGAGTCGATCAGGGTGACTGGCAATGAGCAGTTCTTC. Translated: CASSESIRVTGNEQFF. The chain has TRBV10-2 and TRBJ2-1, with D possibly TRBD1 on 5 matching bases. Germline CDR1 and CDR2: WSHSY and SAAADI. Trimming removed 0 bases at V and 6 bases at J, with 15 bases between. The CDR3 is 16 residues long.

This clonotype came up many times. The genes are TRBV27 and TRBJ1-1; D gene unclear. From germline, CDR1 is MNHEY and CDR2 SMNVEV (reference sequence). The CDR3 loop spans 13 amino acids. The V and J ends lost 2 bases and 6 bases respectively, with 10 bases between them. The CDR3 sequence: CASSLQGRPEAFF. The DNA of the CDR3 is TGTGCCAGCAGTTTACAAGGACGCCCTGAAGCTTTCTTT.

The V call is TRBV6-2 or TRBV6-3, the J call TRBJ2-1; possible D gene TRBD1, 6 bases. This CDR3 region has 18 residues. The V gene's germline CDR1 is MNHEY and CDR2 SVGEGT. Trimming took off 2 bases at V and 8 bases at J, with 25 bases between the two ends. The CDR3 nucleotides read TGTGCCAGCAGTTACCCTCCCGACGGACAGAACCCGGCGGATGAGCAGTTCTTC. This codes for CASSYPPDGQNPADEQFF.

About this clonotype itself: Germline is not matched at one junction end, which may reflect a read error. This chain links TRBV6-1 with TRBJ2-5; tentative D call: TRBD1 (6 bases). This CDR3 has 15 residues. From germline, CDR1 is MNHNS and CDR2 SASEGT. The CDR3 loop is CASREAWTAQETQYF. CDR3 DNA: TGTGCCAGCAGGGAAGCTTGGACAGCGCAAGAGACCCAGTACTTC.

This clonotype was seen a handful of times. The chain uses TRBV6-2 or TRBV6-3 and TRBJ2-7, with D unresolved. The CDR3 has 11 amino acids. In germline, CDR1 is MNHEY, CDR2 SVGEGT. V was cut by 8 bases and J by 3 bases, with 8 bases left in between. CDR3 DNA sequence: TGTGCCAGCGGATGGGGCTACGAGCAGTACGTC. Its protein is CASGWGYEQYV.

The chain uses TRBV12-5 and TRBJ2-2; no reliable D call. This CDR3 is 12 amino acids long. The ends were cut back, 6 bases at V and 6 bases at J, with 8 bases in the middle. CDR1 is LGHNT, CDR2 FRNRAP, per germline. The CDR3 nucleotides read TGTGCTAGTGGCCTACGACCCGGGGAGCTGTTTTTT. It translates to CASGLRPGELFF.

The CDR3 nucleotides read TGTGCCAGCAGCTTAGTAAGGGGGGAACAGCCCCAGCATTTT. Translation: CASSLVRGEQPQHF. The chain uses TRBV7-6 and TRBJ1-5; tentative D call: TRBD1 (6 bases). The germline gives CDR1 SGHVS, CDR2 FNYEAQ. The V end lost 1 base, the J end lost 7 bases, and 11 bases lay between the germline ends. The CDR3 runs 14 residues.

The rearrangement links TRBV10-3 to TRBJ2-3, with TRBD1 matching 8 bases. The germline CDR1 and CDR2 sequences are ENHRY and SYGVKD. Trimming removed 6 bases from V and 0 bases from J; junction bases left unmatched: 11. This CDR3 comprises 17 residues. Here the CDR3 DNA reads TGTGCCATCAGATGGACAGGGAAGGGTGCTAGCACAGATACGCAGTATTTT. Its translation: CAIRWTGKGASTDTQYF.

This chain uses TRBV20-1 with TRBJ2-1, with 9 positions matching TRBD2. The CDR3 loop spans 15 amino acids. J was trimmed by 3 bases and V by 6 bases; bases with no gene match: 9. Germline assignment: CDR1 DFQATT and CDR2 SNEGSKA (reference sequence). The CDR3 spells CSAPSLAGDYNEQFF. The CDR3 nucleotides read TGCAGTGCACCTTCCTTAGCGGGGGACTACAATGAGCAGTTCTTC.

This clonotype was seen a few times. V usage is TRBV4-2 and J usage is TRBJ2-3, with unresolved D. Trimming stripped 1 base from V and 5 bases from J, with 7 bases between. Germline V gives CDR1 LGHNA, CDR2 YNFKEQ. This CDR3 spans 13 amino acids. In DNA form, the CDR3 reads TGTGCCAGCAGCCAAGTCTCGGGAGATACGCAGTATTTT. It encodes CASSQVSGDTQYF.

The V gene is TRBV6-2 or TRBV6-3, the J gene TRBJ2-1; D may be TRBD1 or TRBD2 (5 bases each). V lost 2 bases to trimming and J lost 4 bases, with 12 bases between them. The germline CDR1 and CDR2 sequences are MNHEY and SVGEGT. This CDR3 has 15 amino acids. CDR3 residues: CASSYRGPNYNEQFF. The CDR3 DNA reads as TGTGCCAGCAGTTACCGGGGACCTAATTACAATGAGCAGTTCTTC.

The chain has TRBV12-3 or TRBV12-4 and TRBJ1-2; D call uncertain. V lost 5 bases and J 4 bases, leaving 20 bases between the germline ends. The CDR3 is 16 amino acids. The CDR3 here is CASSPTGPSASYGYTF. In DNA, the CDR3 is TGTGCCAGCAGTCCGACCGGCCCCTCGGCTTCCTATGGCTACACCTTC.

This clonotype was seen a few times. The V and J genes are TRBV7-6 and TRBJ1-1; 10 bases map to TRBD1. CDR3 length equals 14 residues. V shed 5 bases and J 6 bases; nucleotides not matched to a gene: 6. Germline loops: CDR1 SGHVS, CDR2 FNYEAQ. CDR3 sequence (DNA): TGTGCCAGCAGCCGGACAGGGGGGATGGCTGAAGCTTTCTTT. The encoded protein is CASSRTGGMAEAFF.

V is TRBV6-1 and J is TRBJ2-1; TRBD2 aligns across 13 bases. V trimming: 8 bases; J trimming: 0 bases; junction bases outside the gene matches: 16. The CDR3 sequence is 20 residues long. Germline V gives CDR1 MNHNS, CDR2 SASEGT. The CDR3: CASGSLRGTSGTHSYNEQFF. As DNA, the CDR3 is TGTGCCAGCGGCAGCCTGAGGGGGACTAGCGGGACCCACTCCTACAATGAGCAGTTCTTC.